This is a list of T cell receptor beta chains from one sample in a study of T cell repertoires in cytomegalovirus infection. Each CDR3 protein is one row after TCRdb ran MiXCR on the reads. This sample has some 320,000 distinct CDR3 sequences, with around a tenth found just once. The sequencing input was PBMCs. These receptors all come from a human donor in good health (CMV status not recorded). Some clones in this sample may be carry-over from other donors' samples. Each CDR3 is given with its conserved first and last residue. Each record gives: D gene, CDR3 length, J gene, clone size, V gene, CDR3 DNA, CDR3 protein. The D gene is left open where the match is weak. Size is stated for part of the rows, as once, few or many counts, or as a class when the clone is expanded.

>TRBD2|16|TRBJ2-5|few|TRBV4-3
TGCGCCAGCAGCCAAGACGGAGCGGGAGGCAGTGAGACCCAGTACTTC
CASSQDGAGGSETQYF
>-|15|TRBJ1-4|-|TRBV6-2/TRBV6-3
TGTGCCAGCAGCCCGGGACCCAGGGTCTCTGAAAAACTGTTTTTT
CASSPGPRVSEKLFF
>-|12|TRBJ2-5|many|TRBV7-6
TGTGCCAGCAGTCCTCGGGAGGAGACCCAGTACTTC
CASSPREETQYF
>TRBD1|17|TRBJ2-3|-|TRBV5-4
TGTGCCAGCAGCTCGGGACAGGGCGGTTTTGGGACAGATACGCAGTATTTT
CASSSGQGGFGTDTQYF
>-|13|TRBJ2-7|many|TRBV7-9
TGTGCCAGCAGCTTGGCAGGAGCCTACGAGCAGTACTTC
CASSLAGAYEQYF
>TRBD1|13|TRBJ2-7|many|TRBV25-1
TGTGCCAGCAGTAACACAGGGGGACACGAGCAGTACTTC
CASSNTGGHEQYF
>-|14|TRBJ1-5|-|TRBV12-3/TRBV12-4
TGTGCCAGCAGTTTAGGGACAGCGCATCAGCCCCAGCATTTT
CASSLGTAHQPQHF
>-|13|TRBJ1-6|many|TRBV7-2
TGTGCCAGCAGCCGCATCTATAATTCACCCCTCCACTTT
CASSRIYNSPLHF
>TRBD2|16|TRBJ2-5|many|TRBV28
TGTGCCAGCAGTTCTTTGGGGGTGTCGGGGGGAGAGACCCAGTACTTC
CASSSLGVSGGETQYF
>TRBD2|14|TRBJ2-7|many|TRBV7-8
TGTGCCAGCAGCTTAACTAGCGGGAGTTCCGAGCAGTACTTC
CASSLTSGSSEQYF
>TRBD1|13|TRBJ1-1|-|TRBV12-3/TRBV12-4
TGTGCCAGCAGACTACAGGGGTACACTGAAGCTTTCTTT
CASRLQGYTEAFF
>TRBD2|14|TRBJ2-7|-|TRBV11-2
TGTGCCAGCAGCCCCTCCGGGGGGAGACGCGAGCAGTACTTC
CASSPSGGRREQYF
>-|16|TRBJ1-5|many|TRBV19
TGTGCCAGTAGTATCAAGGGGTTTTATAGCAATCAGCCCCAGCATTTT
CASSIKGFYSNQPQHF
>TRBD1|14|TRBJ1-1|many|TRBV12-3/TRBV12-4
TGTGCCAGCAGTCATTCCGGGACAGGTACTGAAGCTTTCTTT
CASSHSGTGTEAFF
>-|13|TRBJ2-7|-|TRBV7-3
TGTGCCAGCAGCTTAAATGGGGCCAGCGAGCAGTACTTC
CASSLNGASEQYF
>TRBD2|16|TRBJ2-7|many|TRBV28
TGTGCCAGCAGTTTTTTCACGGGAGGCTTTACCTACGAGCAGTACTTC
CASSFFTGGFTYEQYF
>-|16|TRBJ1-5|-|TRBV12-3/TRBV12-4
TGTGCCAGCAGTTCTCAGGGGACTGTTAGCAATCAGCCCCAGCATTTT
CASSSQGTVSNQPQHF
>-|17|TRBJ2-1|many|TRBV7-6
TGTGCCAGCAGCTCACAGGCTTTGAGGGGCTCCTACAATGAGCAGTTCTTC
CASSSQALRGSYNEQFF
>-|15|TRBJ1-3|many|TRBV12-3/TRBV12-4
TGTGCCAGCAGTTTAGATCGGGCAGGGATGGACACCATATATTTT
CASSLDRAGMDTIYF
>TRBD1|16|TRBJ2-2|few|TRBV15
TGTGCCACCAGCAGAGAGGGACAGGGTCTCACCGGGGAGCTGTTTTTT
CATSREGQGLTGELFF
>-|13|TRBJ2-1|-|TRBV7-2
TGTGCCAGCAGCTTAGGGATAGTCAGTGAGCAGTTCTTC
CASSLGIVSEQFF
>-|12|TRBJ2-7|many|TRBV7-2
TGTGCCAGTGAAGGAAATGGTTACGAGCAGTACTTC
CASEGNGYEQYF
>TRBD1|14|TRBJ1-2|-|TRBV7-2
TGTGCCAGCAGCTTCAGGGGGTGGCCGGATGGCTACACCTTC
CASSFRGWPDGYTF
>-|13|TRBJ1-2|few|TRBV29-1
TGCAGCGTTGGATCGACAGAGAACTATGGCTACACCTTC
CSVGSTENYGYTF
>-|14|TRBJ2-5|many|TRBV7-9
TGTGCCAGCAGCTTAGATAGGTTACAAGAGACCCAGTACTTC
CASSLDRLQETQYF
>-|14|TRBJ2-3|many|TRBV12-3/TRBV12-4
TGTGCCAGCAGTTCCCCACTCGCCACAGATACGCAGTATTTT
CASSSPLATDTQYF
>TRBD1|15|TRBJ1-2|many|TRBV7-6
TGTGCCAGCAGTCCACCACAAGGGGGCTGGGAAGGCTACACCTTC
CASSPPQGGWEGYTF
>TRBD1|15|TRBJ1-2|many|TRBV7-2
TGTGCCAGCACCACCCCGGGACAGACTAACTATGGCTACACCTTC
CASTTPGQTNYGYTF
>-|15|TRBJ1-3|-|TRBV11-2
TGTGCCAGCAGCATAGGTCGGGGGTCTGGAAACACCATATATTTT
CASSIGRGSGNTIYF
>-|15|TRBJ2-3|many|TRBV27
TGTGCCAGCAGTTTGTTCCAGGGCAGCACAGATACGCAGTATTTT
CASSLFQGSTDTQYF
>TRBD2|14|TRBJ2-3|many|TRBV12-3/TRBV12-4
TGTGCCAGCAAACTAGCAGCGGGAGCAGATACGCAGTATTTT
CASKLAAGADTQYF
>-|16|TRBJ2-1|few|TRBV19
TGTGCCAGTAGTATCATGGCGGGGCACTCCTACAATGAGCAGTTCTTC
CASSIMAGHSYNEQFF
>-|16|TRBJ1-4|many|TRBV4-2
TGTGCCAGCAGGAGACAGCGGGGGTCAACTAATGAAAAACTGTTTTTT
CASRRQRGSTNEKLFF
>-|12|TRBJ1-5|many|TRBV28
TGTGCCAGCAGCTCGTGGAATCAGCCCCAGCATTTT
CASSSWNQPQHF
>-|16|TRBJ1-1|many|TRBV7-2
TGTGCCAGCAGTCCACATGCCGGGCAGGCGAACACTGAAGCTTTCTTT
CASSPHAGQANTEAFF
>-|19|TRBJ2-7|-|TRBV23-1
TGCGCCAGCAGTCATAGTCGGGCAGCCGGGGACCTAGAGTGCTACGAGCAGTACTTC
CASSHSRAAGDLECYEQYF
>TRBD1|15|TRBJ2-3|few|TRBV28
TGTGCCAGCAGTTCTAGCAGGGGGAAAACAGATACGCAGTATTTT
CASSSSRGKTDTQYF
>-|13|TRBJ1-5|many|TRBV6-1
TGTGCCAGCAGTGAAACGGGGGCGAAGCCCCAGCATTTT
CASSETGAKPQHF
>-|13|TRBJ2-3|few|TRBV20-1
TGCAGTGCTAGAGACATGTTAGCAGATACGCAGTATTTT
CSARDMLADTQYF
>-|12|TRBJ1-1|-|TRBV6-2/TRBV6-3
TGTGCCAGCAGGTCCGGGACCCTTGAAGCTTTCTTT
CASRSGTLEAFF